Sequencing of this T cell receptor (beta chain) was carried out in a study of shared T cell receptors in the human thymus. This CDR3 has 12 amino acids. V lost 6 bases, J lost 6 bases, and 12 bases lay in between. Germline CDR1 is SEHNR and CDR2 is FQNEAQ (reference sequence). Using immunoSEQ multiplex PCR, the repertoire was profiled, and TCRdb retains in-frame clones only, with some absent. This sample has roughly 550,000 clones, with more than 75% found just once. The sample was also linked to a second study, of human thymus T cells. This second study notes: Thymus pieces cut out during corrective heart surgery were the tissue that was used.

The receptor was derived from a boy under three years old with a congenital heart defect. The chain recombines TRBV7-9 with TRBJ2-7, with D tentatively TRBD1 (5 bases). The sample was thymocytes. CDR3 region: CASSPTGFEQYF. CDR3 bases: TGTGCCAGCAGTCCTACAGGTTTCGAGCAGTACTTC.